A selection of T cell receptor beta chains follows, all from one sample in a study of blood T cell repertoires in COVID-19. Repertoires were generated with immunoSEQ multiplex PCR, while TCRdb's copy carries only in-frame clones and drops some. The sample contains approximately 390,000 clones, approximately 90% of which appear only once. Specimen: PBMCs or T cells enriched from blood (not recorded which). The receptors shown here come from a woman aged 45-59 years who had recovered from COVID-19. CDR3s include the opening cysteine and the closing phenylalanine or tryptophan. D genes are given only for firm matches. The size of a clone is reported for some rows only, either as once, few or many, or as a class for expanded clones.

TRBJ1-2	TRBV3-1/TRBV3-2	NA	NA	CASSRQMGGRNYGYTF	TGTGCCAGCAGCCGACAGATGGGAGGCAGAAACTATGGCTACACCTTC
TRBJ2-5	TRBV27	TRBD1	NA	CASSFRQGAEETQYF	TGTGCCAGCAGTTTTCGGCAGGGGGCGGAAGAGACCCAGTACTTC
TRBJ1-1	TRBV28	NA	NA	CAHGGAGMNTEAFF	TGTGCCCACGGGGGGGCCGGTATGAACACTGAAGCTTTCTTT
TRBJ1-6	TRBV18	NA	NA	CASSPSLNSPLHF	TGTGCCAGCTCACCGTCACTTAATTCACCCCTCCACTTT
TRBJ2-4	TRBV19	TRBD1	NA	CASSFQGAVEVIQYF	TGTGCCAGTAGTTTTCAGGGGGCGGTGGAAGTCATTCAGTACTTC
TRBJ1-4	TRBV2	NA	few	CASSINSGTWNEKLFF	TGTGCCAGCAGTATAAATAGTGGTACCTGGAATGAAAAACTGTTTTTT
TRBJ1-1	TRBV6-2/TRBV6-3	NA	NA	CASSPIQGDKAFF	TGTGCCAGCAGTCCGATACAGGGAGATAAGGCTTTCTTT
TRBJ1-2	TRBV27	NA	NA	CASREIGGGYTF	TGTGCCAGCAGGGAGATCGGGGGGGGCTACACCTTC
TRBJ1-5	TRBV6-2/TRBV6-3	NA	NA	CASSPGVVYSNQPQHF	TGTGCCAGCAGTCCCGGGGTAGTTTATAGCAATCAGCCCCAGCATTTT
TRBJ1-1	TRBV5-1	TRBD1	NA	CASSLEGTGVLSEAFF	TGCGCCAGCAGCTTGGAGGGGACAGGGGTTTTATCTGAAGCTTTCTTT
TRBJ1-2	TRBV3-1/TRBV3-2	NA	NA	CASSPQGAGGYTF	TGTGCCAGCAGCCCTCAGGGCGCCGGGGGCTACACCTTC
TRBJ1-6	TRBV5-5	NA	NA	CASSRTDSYNSPLHF	TGTGCCAGCAGCCGGACAGACTCCTATAATTCACCCCTCCACTTT
TRBJ1-2	TRBV12-3/TRBV12-4	NA	NA	CASRTGAWGYTF	TGTGCCAGCAGGACAGGCGCGTGGGGCTACACCTTC
TRBJ2-1	TRBV11-1	TRBD2	NA	CASSSAAGGPMDEQFF	TGTGCCAGCAGCTCAGCAGCGGGGGGGCCTATGGATGAGCAGTTCTTC
TRBJ1-2	TRBV30	TRBD1	NA	CAWSRYRDRGMDYGYTF	TGTGCCTGGAGCCGTTACCGGGACAGGGGGATGGACTATGGCTACACCTTC
TRBJ1-4	TRBV5-1	NA	NA	CASSLTSLDGRGKLFF	TGCGCCAGCAGCTTGACGTCCCTGGATGGAAGGGGAAAACTGTTTTTT
TRBJ2-5	TRBV6-5	TRBD2	NA	CASSSDPGTRETQYF	TGTGCCAGCAGTTCGGACCCCGGGACTAGAGAGACCCAGTACTTC
TRBJ1-1	TRBV2	NA	NA	CASSLDSIGEAFF	TGTGCCAGCAGTCTGGACTCAATCGGAGAAGCTTTCTTT
TRBJ1-6	TRBV30	TRBD1	NA	CAWSIQQGVYNSPLHF	TGTGCCTGGAGTATTCAACAGGGGGTGTATAATTCACCCCTCCACTTT
TRBJ2-5	TRBV15	NA	NA	CATSRDLAFGGETQYF	TGTGCCACCAGCAGAGATCTCGCGTTTGGAGGGGAGACCCAGTACTTC
TRBJ2-7	TRBV11-1	NA	NA	CASSLDSYEQYF	TGTGCCAGCAGCTTGGACAGCTACGAGCAGTACTTC
TRBJ1-1	TRBV30	TRBD1	once	CAWSGQGNTEAFF	TGTGCCTGGTCAGGACAGGGGAACACTGAAGCTTTCTTT
TRBJ2-5	TRBV18	TRBD1	NA	CASSPQTGQETQYF	TGTGCCAGCTCACCCCAGACAGGGCAGGAGACCCAGTACTTC
TRBJ2-7	TRBV5-5	NA	NA	CASSLAQGYYEQYF	TGTGCCAGCAGCTTGGCGCAGGGGTACTACGAGCAGTACTTC
TRBJ2-2	TRBV7-9	TRBD1	NA	CASSQTGGDAGELFF	TGTGCCAGCAGTCAGACAGGGGGCGACGCCGGGGAGCTGTTTTTT
TRBJ2-1	TRBV4-1	TRBD1	once	CASSQGRDRVDNEQFF	TGCGCCAGCAGCCAGGGCCGGGACAGGGTGGACAATGAGCAGTTCTTC
TRBJ1-2	TRBV28	NA	NA	CASERTGSGGYTF	TGTGCCAGTGAGCGAACAGGGTCCGGTGGCTACACCTTC
TRBJ1-4	TRBV5-1	TRBD1	NA	CASSRTGGREKLFF	TGCGCCAGCAGCCGGACAGGGGGGAGAGAAAAACTGTTTTTT
TRBJ1-2	TRBV2	NA	NA	CASSEVRNYGYTF	TGTGCCAGCAGTGAGGTGCGAAACTATGGCTACACCTTC
TRBJ2-2	TRBV24-1	TRBD1	NA	CATSQTTGATGELFF	TGTGCCACCAGCCAAACCACAGGGGCCACCGGGGAGCTGTTTTTT
TRBJ1-2	TRBV18	NA	NA	CASSRSEDYGYTF	TGTGCCAGCTCACGGTCTGAGGACTATGGCTACACCTTC
TRBJ2-7	TRBV28	TRBD1	NA	CASRTGTGTAYEQYF	TGTGCCAGCAGGACTGGGACAGGGACAGCCTACGAGCAGTACTTC
TRBJ2-5	TRBV18	NA	once	CASSPFMGPSQETQYF	TGTGCCAGCTCACCATTTATGGGGCCTTCCCAAGAGACCCAGTACTTC
TRBJ2-3	TRBV6-5	NA	once	CASSYPLDTQYF	TGTGCCAGCAGTTATCCCCTAGATACGCAGTATTTT
TRBJ2-4	TRBV7-2	TRBD1	NA	CASSLARLAGGSKNIQYF	TGTGCCAGCAGCTTAGCGAGATTGGCAGGGGGTAGCAAAAACATTCAGTACTTC
TRBJ1-2	TRBV11-2	NA	NA	CASSLEAQDLPSNYGYTF	TGTGCCAGCAGCTTAGAAGCCCAGGATCTTCCTTCTAACTATGGCTACACCTTC
TRBJ1-3	TRBV5-1	TRBD1	NA	CASRPGQGRNTIYF	TGCGCCAGCAGGCCGGGACAGGGAAGAAACACCATATATTTT